Presented here are 27 T cell receptor beta chains from one specimen sequenced in a study of shared clonotypes between healthy human individuals. Here immunoSEQ multiplex PCR was the method, and the copy in TCRdb shows in-frame clones only, minus some. The sample lists about 1 million clones, around 78% occurring once. The sequencing input was memory CD4+ T cells from PBMCs. The sample's subset: CD45RA-negative fraction. These receptor sequences come from a man between 18 and 29 years old in good health. Some clones in this sample may be carry-over from other donors' samples.

V gene TRBV6-1 combines with J gene TRBJ1-4, with TRBD1 matching 12 bases. The CDR3 has 15 residues. The germline CDR1 and CDR2 sequences are MNHNS and SASEGT. Trimming at V came to 5 bases and at J to 13 bases, leaving 11 bases not matched to a gene. The CDR3 protein is CASSSQGTGGSGLFF. The CDR3 DNA reads TGTGCCAGCAGTTCCCAAGGGACAGGGGGCTCAGGACTGTTTTTT.

Comment on this clone: Other nucleotide sequences in the sample specify the same CDR3. The chain is built from TRBV27 and TRBJ1-5, with D uncertain. CDR1 is MNHEY, CDR2 SMNVEV, per germline (reference sequence). The CDR3 has 14 residues. The V gene lost 3 bases and the J gene lost 0 bases, with 6 bases spanning the gap. The CDR3: CASSFRYSNQPQHF. The CDR3 DNA is TGTGCCAGCAGTTTCAGGTATAGCAATCAGCCCCAGCATTTT.

To note about this clone: Other DNA sequences in this specimen translate into the identical CDR3. This chain joins TRBV25-1 and TRBJ1-5; a weak D match, TRBD1 (5 bases). The germline V gene has CDR1 MGHDK and CDR2 SYGVNS. The CDR3 spans 14 residues. V lost 1 base, J lost 7 bases, and 11 bases lay in between. Here the CDR3 DNA reads TGTGCCAGCAGTGAATCAAGGGGCGACCAGCCCCAGCATTTT. Its translation is CASSESRGDQPQHF.

The rearrangement links TRBV6-5 to TRBJ2-7; tentatively, D is TRBD1 or TRBD2 (5 bases each). V gave up 6 bases and J gave up 5 bases, with 20 bases separating them. The CDR3 sequence is 15 residues long. The germline V gene has CDR1 MNHEY and CDR2 SVGAGI. The CDR3 protein is CASSPRSRGSNEQYF. For the CDR3, the DNA is TGTGCCAGCAGCCCACGCTCGAGGGGATCCAACGAGCAGTACTTC.

The sample holds one count of this clone. The chain recombines TRBV6-1 with TRBJ2-2; possibly TRBD2 for D (6 bases). V lost 4 bases, J lost 3 bases, and 9 bases lay in between. Per the germline V gene, CDR1 is MNHNS and CDR2 is SASEGT. The CDR3 runs 14 residues. The CDR3 DNA follows: TGTGCCAGCAGTGCGGGGGTCCACACCGGGGAGCTGTTTTTT. It is translated as CASSAGVHTGELFF.

The chain recombines TRBV2 with TRBJ2-7; TRBD1 matches 11 bases. The germline V gene has CDR1 SNHLY and CDR2 FYNNEI. There are 15 residues in the CDR3. With V trimmed by 6 bases and J by 0 bases, 4 bases remained unmatched. CDR3 region: CASRRDRGISYEQYF. CDR3 sequence (DNA): TGTGCCAGCAGGAGGGACAGGGGGATCTCCTACGAGCAGTACTTC. Looking up the rest from reference TRBV2 and TRBJ2-7 gives the full variable domain: EPEVTQTPSHQVTQMGQEVILRCVPISNHLYFYWYRQILGQKVEFLVSFYNNEISEKSEIFDDQFSVERPDGSNFTLKIRSTKLEDSAMYFCASRRDRGISYEQYFGPGTRLTVT.

The chain joins TRBV29-1 to TRBJ1-2, with a tentative D call TRBD1 (5 bases). The germline V gene encodes CDR1 SQVTM and CDR2 ANQGSEA. This CDR3 has 13 amino acids. The V end lost 6 bases, the J end lost 3 bases, and 14 bases lay between the germline ends. The CDR3 nucleotides read TGCAGCGTGGGGAGGGACGGACACTATGGCTACACCTTC. It specifies CSVGRDGHYGYTF.

CDR3 loop: CASSLVGTGGHEQYF. CDR3 nucleotides: TGTGCCAGCAGCTTAGTGGGGACAGGGGGTCACGAGCAGTACTTC. The V and J genes are TRBV7-6 and TRBJ2-7; TRBD1 agrees at 11 bases. The CDR3 sequence is 15 residues long. V lost 1 base and J lost 5; bases outside the gene matches: 4. CDR1 is SGHVS and CDR2 is FNYEAQ in the germline V gene.

The CDR3 coding sequence is TGCAGTGCCACAGGGGCCACTGAAGCTTTCTTT. As protein: CSATGATEAFF. The chain uses TRBV20-1 and TRBJ1-1; 7 bases are shared with TRBD1. The CDR3 extends over 11 amino acids. J gave up 4 bases and V 6 bases, and 2 bases lay outside the gene matches. Germline CDR1 DFQATT, CDR2 SNEGSKA (reference sequence).

The J gene is TRBJ2-6, the V gene TRBV5-4; TRBD1 matches at 9 bases. V trimming: 3 bases; J trimming: 2 bases; junction bases outside the gene matches: 0. The V gene's germline CDR1 is SGHNT and CDR2 YYREEE (reference sequence). The CDR3 has 15 amino acids. The CDR3 spells CASSWDRAGANVLTF. In DNA form, the CDR3 reads TGTGCCAGCAGCTGGGACAGGGCTGGGGCCAACGTCCTGACTTTC. Complete variable domain (other parts from reference TRBV5-4 and TRBJ2-6): ETGVTQSPTHLIKTRGQQVTLRCSSQSGHNTVSWYQQALGQGPQFIFQYYREEENGRGNFPPRFSGLQFPNYSSELNVNALELDDSALYLCASSWDRAGANVLTFGAGSRLTVL.

V and J are TRBV7-9 and TRBJ2-7; D remains ambiguous. The ends were cut back, 1 base at V and 3 bases at J, with 13 bases in the middle. Per germline, CDR1 SEHNR and CDR2 FQNEAQ (reference sequence). The CDR3 runs to 15 residues. The CDR3, as DNA: TGTGCCAGCAGCTTAGAAGCCGGCTACCTCTACGAGCAGTACTTC. This sequence encodes CASSLEAGYLYEQYF.

With respect to this clone: Distinct nucleotide sequences in the sample also encode this CDR3. This rearrangement joins TRBV15 to TRBJ1-5, with D tentatively TRBD1 (5 bases). Trimming took 1 base from V and 5 from J, leaving 6 bases between them. The germline CDR1 and CDR2 sequences are LNHNV and YYDKDF (reference sequence). The CDR3 has 13 amino acids. The CDR3 DNA follows: TGTGCCACCAGCAGAGGAGGGGATCAGCCCCAGCATTTT. This encodes CATSRGGDQPQHF.

The V gene is TRBV7-6, the J gene TRBJ2-7, with 7 bases fitting TRBD2. V lost 10 bases, J lost 6 bases, and 15 bases stayed unmatched. The CDR3 consists of 14 residues. The germline V gene has CDR1 SGHVS and CDR2 FNYEAQ. CDR3 region: CATRGAGDLAEQYF. The CDR3 bases are TGTGCCACCCGAGGGGCGGGAGACTTAGCCGAGCAGTACTTC.

The count of this clone is one. V gene TRBV4-1 combines with J gene TRBJ2-3; 7 bases align to TRBD2. J lost 5 bases, V lost 1 base, and 3 bases had no gene match. CDR1 is MGHRA, CDR2 YSYEKL, per germline. The CDR3 runs to 14 residues. The CDR3 bases are TGCGCCAGCAGCCAAGTTGGGGGGGAAGATACGCAGTATTTT. This sequence encodes CASSQVGGEDTQYF.

This clone appeared a few times. The rearrangement uses TRBV7-8 and TRBJ2-2; 8 positions match TRBD1. With V trimmed by 5 bases and J by 6 bases, 8 bases remained unmatched. The CDR3 loop spans 15 amino acids. Germline V gene sequence: CDR1 SGHVS, CDR2 FQNEAQ. The CDR3 spells CASSPDRVGSGELFF. In nucleotides, the CDR3 is TGTGCCAGCAGCCCGGACAGGGTCGGATCCGGGGAGCTGTTTTTT.

This clone has a single count. The chain links TRBV5-4 to TRBJ1-1; 7 nucleotides line up with TRBD1. The junction had 7 bases not matched to a gene; V was cut back by 0 bases and J by 5 bases. CDR1 is SGHNT and CDR2 is YYREEE in the germline V gene (reference sequence). This CDR3 is 15 amino acids long. Here the CDR3 DNA reads TGTGCCAGCAGCTTGGGCGACAGGGATCGAACTGAAGCTTTCTTT. It codes for CASSLGDRDRTEAFF.

The chain joins TRBV18 to TRBJ2-7; D is unresolved. Germline V lookup: CDR1 KGHSH, CDR2 LQKENI. The CDR3 spans 13 residues. V was trimmed by 3 bases and J by 5 bases, leaving 11 bases between them. The CDR3 DNA is TGTGCCAGCTCACCGGCCTACAACAACGAGCAGTACTTC. Amino acids: CASSPAYNNEQYF.

V gene TRBV2 combines with J gene TRBJ2-1; D might be TRBD2 (5 bases). The CDR3 runs to 13 residues. Trimming stripped 5 bases from V and 2 bases from J, with 7 bases between. Germline assignment: CDR1 SNHLY and CDR2 FYNNEI. The CDR3 DNA reads as TGTGCCAGCAGTTCGGGAACCTACAATGAGCAGTTCTTC. Protein sequence: CASSSGTYNEQFF.

The rearrangement joins TRBV18 to TRBJ1-1, with a tentative D call TRBD1 (5 bases). Between the trimmed V and J ends, which lost 3 bases and 7 bases, there was a span of 15 bases. This CDR3 contains 14 residues. Germline V lookup: CDR1 KGHSH, CDR2 LQKENI. The CDR3 nucleotides read TGTGCCAGCTCACCCCTCAGGGAGGAGATTGAAGCTTTCTTT. Protein sequence: CASSPLREEIEAFF.

The chain couples TRBV19 to TRBJ1-4, with a weak D call TRBD1 (5 bases). This CDR3 contains 16 residues. V shed 2 bases and J shed 8 bases, with 18 bases lying between them. Germline CDR1 and CDR2: LNHDA and SQIVND (reference sequence). The CDR3 nucleotides read TGTGCCAGTAGTATACGGGGGTTCGGCGTCGGGGAAAAACTGTTTTTT. Encoded protein: CASSIRGFGVGEKLFF.

The CDR3 sequence: CASNEQGRDEKLFF. In DNA, the CDR3 is TGTGCCAGCAACGAACAGGGGAGGGATGAAAAACTGTTTTTT. This sequence joins TRBV9 and TRBJ1-4; TRBD1 aligns across 7 bases. V lost 6 bases and J lost 6; bases outside the gene matches: 8. Per germline, CDR1 SGDLS and CDR2 YYNGEE. The CDR3 extends over 14 amino acids.

V is TRBV9 and J is TRBJ1-1, with D unclear. Per the germline V gene, CDR1 is SGDLS and CDR2 is YYNGEE. V dropped 0 bases and J dropped 3 bases, with 12 bases sitting between them. The CDR3 is 15 amino acids. CDR3 sequence reads: CASSVAVGRDTEAFF. CDR3 nucleotide sequence: TGTGCCAGCAGCGTAGCTGTAGGTCGGGACACTGAAGCTTTCTTT.

Remarks on this clone: This could be a read error, since a much larger clone is one nucleotide away. This sample includes further DNA sequences coding for the same CDR3. The chain is built from TRBV7-7 and TRBJ2-1; D call uncertain. V dropped 1 base and J dropped 4 bases, with 5 bases sitting between them. The germline V gene has CDR1 SSHAT and CDR2 FNYEAQ (reference sequence). This CDR3 region has 13 residues. CDR3 in DNA: TGTGCCAGCAGCTTAGGCCTTTACAATGAGCAGTTCTTC. This sequence encodes CASSLGLYNEQFF.

The genes are TRBV7-2 and TRBJ2-3, with TRBD2 identical over 10 bases. Trimming removed 5 bases from V and 3 bases from J; junction bases left unmatched: 5. This CDR3 contains 15 residues. CDR1 is SGHTA and CDR2 is FQGNSA in the germline V gene. This chain's CDR3 is CASSLKRGGTDTQYF. CDR3 bases: TGTGCCAGCAGCCTTAAGCGGGGGGGGACAGATACGCAGTATTTT.

This sequence joins TRBV7-3 and TRBJ2-1, with 15 nucleotides matching TRBD2. This CDR3 is 16 amino acids long. V gave up 5 bases and J gave up 7 bases; unmatched junction bases: 6. Germline CDR1 reads SGHTA; CDR2 reads FQGTGA. The CDR3 loop reads CASSLGLAGGWNEQFF. As DNA, the CDR3 is TGTGCCAGCAGCCTTGGACTAGCGGGAGGGTGGAATGAGCAGTTCTTC.

This clone has just one count. The sample has other DNA sequences that encode this CDR3 too. The rearrangement joins TRBV5-1 to TRBJ2-1, with unresolved D. Germline CDR1 SGHRS, CDR2 YFSETQ. The CDR3 has 14 amino acids. The V and J ends lost 0 bases and 1 base respectively, with 5 bases between them. Here the CDR3 reads CASSLGVSYNEQFF. The CDR3, as DNA: TGCGCCAGCAGCTTGGGGGTTTCCTACAATGAGCAGTTCTTC.

The chain links TRBV11-3 to TRBJ2-3; 9 positions match TRBD2. Trimming removed 5 bases from V and 4 bases from J; junction bases left unmatched: 10. The CDR3 has 16 residues. Looked up from germline, CDR1 is SGHNT and CDR2 is YENEEA. The CDR3 spells CASSPRGGAGADTQYF. The DNA for the CDR3 is TGTGCCAGCAGCCCACGCGGGGGGGCCGGTGCAGATACGCAGTATTTT. Full variable domain (remainder filled in from reference TRBV11-3 and TRBJ2-3): EAGVVQSPRYKIIEKKQPVAFWCNPISGHNTLYWYLQNLGQGPELLIRYENEEAVDDSQLPKDRFSAERLKGVDSTLKIQPAELGDSAVYLCASSPRGGAGADTQYFGPGTRLTVL.